The 21 T cell receptor beta chains listed next were all sequenced from one sample in a study of pediatric ulcerative colitis. The data were produced by immunoSEQ multiplex PCR, yet TCRdb's version contains in-frame clones alone and is incomplete. This table has 55,000 to 65,000 clones, 77% appearing once. Sequencing input: blood. The receptors here all came from a boy younger than 18 with moderate ulcerative colitis.

The chain employs TRBV7-9 and TRBJ1-1; D not certain. CDR3 length equals 15 residues. Germline V gene sequence: CDR1 SEHNR, CDR2 FQNEAQ (reference sequence). V lost 3 bases and J lost 4, with 15 bases in between. The CDR3 loop is CASSLATPSGTEAFF. For the CDR3, the DNA is TGTGCCAGCAGCTTGGCCACTCCCTCGGGCACTGAAGCTTTCTTT. The full variable domain, with the rest looked up from reference TRBV7-9 and TRBJ1-1, is DTGVSQNPRHKITKRGQNVTFRCDPISEHNRLYWYRQTLGQGPEFLTYFQNEAQLEKSRLLSDRFSAERPKGSFSTLEIQRTEQGDSAMYLCASSLATPSGTEAFFGQGTRLTVV.

V gene TRBV7-8 combines with J gene TRBJ2-7; TRBD1 might be the D (5 bases). Germline V gene data show CDR1 as SGHVS and CDR2 as FQNEAQ. The CDR3 consists of 13 residues. V was shortened by 5 bases and J by 6 bases, with 14 bases between the two germline ends. CDR3 sequence: CASSPRIRVEQYF. In DNA form, the CDR3 reads TGTGCCAGCAGCCCCCGAATCAGGGTCGAGCAGTACTTC.

This clone was recorded only once. This rearrangement joins TRBV21-1 to TRBJ2-5; the table's D call TRBD1 went unverified against the DNA. TRBV21-1 is annotated as a pseudogene. The CDR3 has 14 residues. The CDR3 nucleotides are TGTGCCAGTAGAGGAACGGACAGACAAGAGACCCAGTACTTC. Translating gives CASRGTDRQETQYF.

The CDR3 loop is CASSTVTGFRSPLHF. CDR3 DNA sequence: TGTGCCAGCAGCACCGTGACAGGGTTCAGGTCACCCCTCCACTTT. The rearrangement joins TRBV27 to TRBJ1-6; TRBD1 aligns across 7 bases. J lost 10 bases, V lost 6 bases, and 12 bases had no gene match. Germline values: CDR1 MNHEY, CDR2 SMNVEV (reference sequence). The CDR3 contains 15 residues.

This clone has only a few counts. The rearrangement joins TRBV7-9 to TRBJ1-4; D possibly corresponds to TRBD1 (5 bases). The V gene's germline CDR1 is SEHNR and CDR2 FQNEAQ (reference sequence). Trimming removed 10 bases from V and 6 bases from J, with 27 bases in between. The CDR3 length is 17 residues. The CDR3 region is CATKTIRDLGGDEKLFF. CDR3 DNA: TGTGCCACCAAAACAATCCGGGACCTCGGGGGGGATGAAAAACTGTTTTTT. The whole variable domain, filled in from reference TRBV7-9 and TRBJ1-4, reads DTGVSQNPRHKITKRGQNVTFRCDPISEHNRLYWYRQTLGQGPEFLTYFQNEAQLEKSRLLSDRFSAERPKGSFSTLEIQRTEQGDSAMYLCATKTIRDLGGDEKLFFGSGTQLSVL.

This clone was observed once. The chain carries TRBV19 and TRBJ2-6; 7 bases line up with TRBD1. The V segment lost 9 bases and the J segment 2 bases; nucleotides outside the gene matches: 7. CDR3 length: 15 amino acids. CDR1 LNHDA and CDR2 SQIVND come from the germline V gene (reference sequence). This CDR3 is CASSDRPAGANVLTF. The CDR3 nucleotides read TGTGCCAGCTCGGACAGGCCCGCTGGGGCCAACGTCCTGACTTTC.

J is TRBJ2-4 and V is TRBV7-8; 10 bases map to TRBD2. The CDR3 length is 16 residues. Germline V gene sequence: CDR1 SGHVS, CDR2 FQNEAQ. V trimming: 5 bases; J trimming: 0 bases; junction bases outside the gene matches: 4. The CDR3 protein is CASSPGLAVAKNIQYF. The CDR3 bases are TGTGCCAGCAGCCCAGGACTAGCGGTAGCCAAAAACATTCAGTACTTC.

The CDR3 region is CASSLFQLATNEKLFF. CDR3 coding DNA: TGTGCCAGCAGTTTATTCCAGCTAGCAACTAATGAAAAACTGTTTTTT. The rearrangement joins TRBV28 to TRBJ1-4; no reliable D call. Germline CDR1 is MDHEN and CDR2 is SYDVKM. CDR3 length: 16 residues. Trimming cost V 1 base and J 0 bases, with 9 bases left between them.

For this clone: One end of the junction fails to match germline, which may point to a read error. The chain has TRBV5-4 and TRBJ2-7; D is undetermined. This CDR3 spans 15 amino acids. Looked up from germline, CDR1 is SGHNT and CDR2 is YYREEE (reference sequence). The CDR3 region is CASSPDGPLSSEQYF. DNA of the CDR3: TGTGCCAGCAGCCCGGACGGACCCTTGTCCTCCGAGCAGTACTTC.

The chain is built from TRBV27 and TRBJ2-1; D is perhaps TRBD1 (7 bases). Germline V gene sequence: CDR1 MNHEY, CDR2 SMNVEV (reference sequence). The CDR3 loop spans 15 amino acids. The V end lost 5 bases, the J end lost 6 bases, and 17 bases lay between the germline ends. In nucleotides, the CDR3 is TGTGCCAGCAGTGCAGGGGGAGGTCCGGGCAATGAGCAGTTCTTC. This sequence encodes CASSAGGGPGNEQFF.

This clone was seen a few times. V and J are TRBV10-1 and TRBJ1-4, with D tentatively TRBD1 (5 bases). CDR1 is WNHNN and CDR2 is SYGVQD in the germline V gene (reference sequence). V shed 0 bases and J shed 14 bases, with 16 bases lying between them. The CDR3 extends over 14 amino acids. The CDR3 coding sequence is TGCGCCAGCAGTGAGTCGGGGACCCAAGCGCCCCTGTTTTTT. It is translated as CASSESGTQAPLFF.

V is TRBV5-4 and J is TRBJ2-7; 8 nucleotides match TRBD1. The CDR3 extends over 16 amino acids. V was pared by 3 bases and J by 1 base, with 9 bases of the junction left unmatched. CDR1 SGHNT and CDR2 YYREEE come from the germline V gene (reference sequence). The CDR3 loop reads CASSSPDREISYEQYF. The CDR3 region has the DNA TGTGCCAGCAGCTCCCCGGACAGGGAGATTTCCTACGAGCAGTACTTC.

The chain joins TRBV6-1 to TRBJ2-5; D ambiguous. The CDR3 extends over 15 amino acids. The V end was cut by 5 bases, the J end by 1 base, with 14 bases between. Germline CDR1 reads MNHNS; CDR2 reads SASEGT. CDR3 sequence: CASSPIWGTQETQYF. The CDR3 region has the DNA TGTGCCAGCAGTCCCATATGGGGAACCCAAGAGACCCAGTACTTC.

The rearrangement uses TRBV29-1 and TRBJ1-1, with 7 bases matching TRBD1. This CDR3 region has 16 residues. The germline V gene has CDR1 SQVTM and CDR2 ANQGSEA. Trimming took 7 bases from V and 3 from J; bases not matched to a gene: 17. The CDR3 here is CSGYQRGGSRDTEAFF. CDR3 in DNA: TGCAGCGGATACCAAAGAGGGGGCTCACGGGACACTGAAGCTTTCTTT. Full variable domain (missing parts from reference TRBV29-1 and TRBJ1-1): SAVISQKPSRDICQRGTSLTIQCQVDSQVTMMFWYRQQPGQSLTLIATANQGSEATYESGFVIDKFPISRPNLTFSTLTVSNMSPEDSSIYLCSGYQRGGSRDTEAFFGQGTRLTVV.

The chain uses TRBV29-1 and TRBJ1-2; D is uncertain. This CDR3 has 15 residues. Germline assignment: CDR1 SQVTM and CDR2 ANQGSEA. Trimming pared 5 bases from V and 4 bases from J, leaving 20 bases between. CDR3 sequence reads: CSVRSIWGDSYGYTF. Here the CDR3 DNA reads TGCAGCGTTCGTTCGATATGGGGAGATAGCTATGGCTACACCTTC.

V is TRBV5-1 and J is TRBJ2-2; D unclear. The V gene lost 5 bases and the J gene lost 8 bases, with 7 bases spanning the gap. Germline V gives CDR1 SGHRS, CDR2 YFSETQ. This CDR3 has 11 amino acids. CDR3 region: CASSFVGELFF. As DNA, the CDR3 is TGCGCCAGCAGTTTCGTGGGGGAGCTGTTTTTT.

This chain connects TRBV6-5 to TRBJ2-1; the match to TRBD1 covers 8 bases. Trimming removed 0 bases from V and 8 bases from J; junction bases left unmatched: 9. The germline V gene has CDR1 MNHEY and CDR2 SVGAGI. This CDR3 region has 16 residues. CDR3 sequence reads: CASSYSGRGQFYEQFF. The CDR3 DNA reads as TGTGCCAGCAGTTACTCAGGCAGGGGGCAGTTCTATGAGCAGTTCTTC.

V gene TRBV5-1 combines with J gene TRBJ2-7; 8 bases are a match to TRBD1. V was clipped by 2 bases and J by 5 bases; unmatched bases: 3. This CDR3 is 13 amino acids long. From germline, CDR1 is SGHRS and CDR2 YFSETQ. The CDR3: CASSLDRGNEQYF. The CDR3 DNA sequence: TGCGCCAGCAGCTTAGACAGGGGCAACGAGCAGTACTTC.

The chain joins TRBV15 to TRBJ1-5; D is perhaps TRBD1 (5 bases). V was pared by 3 bases and J by 4 bases, with 10 bases between. The CDR3 totals 14 residues. Germline V gene data show CDR1 as LNHNV and CDR2 as YYDKDF (reference sequence). As DNA, the CDR3 is TGTGCCACCAGCAGGGGGGTCCTGAATCAGCCCCAGCATTTT. Its protein is CATSRGVLNQPQHF.

The rearrangement links TRBV6-5 to TRBJ1-1; 7 bases line up with TRBD1. Germline V gene sequence: CDR1 MNHEY, CDR2 SVGAGI. The CDR3 length is 11 residues. J was trimmed by 11 bases and V by 8 bases; bases with no gene match: 8. The CDR3 DNA reads as TGTGCCAGCGGTTCAGACAGGGTTGCTTTCTTT. Translated, it gives CASGSDRVAFF.

The chain uses TRBV5-8 and TRBJ1-1; D is unclear. The ends were cut back, 4 bases at V and 0 bases at J, with 13 bases in the middle. The CDR3 totals 15 residues. Germline V gene sequence: CDR1 SGHTS, CDR2 YDEGEE. The CDR3 is CASSPMREMNTEAFF. The CDR3 coding sequence is TGTGCCAGCAGCCCCATGAGGGAGATGAACACTGAAGCTTTCTTT.